There are a few counts of the clone carrying this TCR beta chain. Its target is not known. Primed by a sample-barcoded 5' primer and a J-beta primer mix, a second PCR proceeded for roughly 7 to 12 cycles. MiXCR was run by TCRdb on the 5' RACE reads, yielding one entry per CDR3 protein. The data contain 1.5 million to 2 million distinct CDR3 sequences, around half of them seen just once; the ten biggest clones take up approximately 2.1%. The CDR3 extends over 16 amino acids. V lost 5 bases to trimming and J lost 6 bases; unmatched junction nucleotides: 14. Germline V gene data show CDR1 as DFQATT and CDR2 as SNEGSKA (reference sequence). The donors, healthy Caucasians from Russia, were aged roughly 6 to 90. The sample originates from a study of blood T cells in healthy people across ages. Findings and limits, study-wide: A strong correlation between TCR beta diversity and naive T cell percentage was seen.

The rearrangement uses TRBV20-1 and TRBJ2-1; 9 positions match TRBD1. This clonotype was sampled from a middle-aged woman in good health. The sequenced material came from blood. The CDR3 nucleotides are TGCAGTGCTTCCCGACCGGGACAGGGTCATTCCAATGAGCAGTTCTTC. Its protein product is CSASRPGQGHSNEQFF.